Each of the 14 T cell receptor beta chains below was sequenced from the same sample in a study of blood T cell repertoires in COVID-19. Method: immunoSEQ multiplex PCR; TCRdb's copy keeps in-frame clones and lacks some. The table includes approximately 67,000 clones, 70% to 90% detected once. The specimen was peripheral blood. These receptor sequences come from a woman of 80 years or more with acute or convalescent COVID-19.

CDR3 amino acids: CASSSRDYGYTF. In nucleotides, the CDR3 is TGTGCCAGCAGTTCCCGGGACTATGGCTACACCTTC. The chain uses TRBV12-3 or TRBV12-4 and TRBJ1-2; unclear D gene. This CDR3 contains 12 residues. V was cut by 4 bases and J by 3 bases, with 6 bases left in between.

The chain carries TRBV2 and TRBJ2-7, with a tentative D call TRBD2 (6 bases). Trimming removed 7 bases at V and 7 bases at J, with 14 bases between. The CDR3 is made up of 12 amino acids. The germline V gene has CDR1 SNHLY and CDR2 FYNNEI. The CDR3 nucleotides read TGTGCCAGCAAGACCGCCGCGGGAGAGCAGTACTTC. This gives the protein CASKTAAGEQYF.

The chain links TRBV7-8 to TRBJ2-5; D is ambiguous. The CDR3 runs 12 residues. Trimming took 5 bases from V and 3 from J, leaving 7 bases between them. CDR1 and CDR2 from the germline V gene are SGHVS and FQNEAQ. CDR3 coding DNA: TGTGCCAGCAGCCAGCCCAAAGAGACCCAGTACTTC. Amino acid sequence: CASSQPKETQYF.

The J gene is TRBJ2-2, the V gene TRBV24-1; no reliable D call. Germline V lookup: CDR1 KGHDR, CDR2 SFDVKD. This CDR3 has 14 amino acids. V was trimmed by 3 bases and J by 4 bases, leaving 8 bases between them. The CDR3 DNA follows: TGTGCCACCAGTGATCCCAATCCCACCGGGGAGCTGTTTTTT. It specifies CATSDPNPTGELFF.

This clone was counted a few times. This chain's CDR3 is CASSGDSHNEKLFF. The CDR3 DNA follows: TGTGCCAGCAGTGGGGACAGTCATAATGAAAAACTGTTTTTT. V is TRBV2 and J is TRBJ1-4, with TRBD1 identical over 7 bases. Trimming took 4 bases from V and 4 from J; bases not matched to a gene: 3. The CDR3 spans 14 residues. Germline-derived CDR1 and CDR2 are SNHLY and FYNNEI.

The rearrangement joins TRBV27 to TRBJ2-7; 8 bases match TRBD2. Per the germline V gene, CDR1 is MNHEY and CDR2 is SMNVEV (reference sequence). J gave up 6 bases and V 6 bases, and 10 bases lay outside the gene matches. The CDR3 extends over 14 amino acids. The CDR3, as DNA: TGTGCCAGCAGCCCCGGGGGGGGGTGGGGCGAGCAGTACTTC. It translates to CASSPGGGWGEQYF.

The rearrangement joins TRBV20-1 to TRBJ1-2; 8 bases align to TRBD1. CDR3 length: 13 residues. Germline V lookup: CDR1 DFQATT, CDR2 SNEGSKA (reference sequence). V dropped 3 bases and J dropped 4; count of bases not matched to a gene: 4. The CDR3 protein is CSASETGAYGYTF. In nucleotides, the CDR3 is TGCAGTGCTAGTGAGACAGGGGCCTATGGCTACACCTTC.

The sample holds a few counts of this clone. The chain couples TRBV29-1 to TRBJ1-1; 8 nucleotides agree with TRBD1. Germline assignment: CDR1 SQVTM and CDR2 ANQGSEA. The V and J ends lost 4 bases and 4 bases, in that order; junction bases with no gene match: 11. CDR3 length equals 15 residues. CDR3 amino acids: CSVAPDRALSTEAFF. The CDR3 nucleotides read TGCAGCGTTGCTCCGGACAGGGCCTTGAGCACTGAAGCTTTCTTT.

The CDR3, as DNA: TGTGCCAGCAGTTACAACAGGGACAGGGGGGATGAGACCCAGTACTTC. As protein: CASSYNRDRGDETQYF. The J gene is TRBJ2-5, the V gene TRBV6-5; 11 bases fit TRBD1. CDR3 size: 16 residues. The ends lost 2 bases at V and 5 bases at J; junction bases unmatched: 7. Looked up from germline, CDR1 is MNHEY and CDR2 is SVGAGI.

This clone turned up a few times. The chain recombines TRBV7-9 with TRBJ1-6, with TRBD1 matching over 8 bases. In germline, CDR1 is SEHNR, CDR2 FQNEAQ (reference sequence). The CDR3 loop spans 16 amino acids. V gave up 0 bases and J gave up 9 bases; unmatched junction bases: 7. The CDR3 DNA reads as TGTGCCAGCAGCTTAGCCGCCGGGACAGGTTCTTCACCCCTCCACTTT. This encodes CASSLAAGTGSSPLHF.

This rearrangement joins TRBV18 to TRBJ2-5, with D possibly being TRBD1 (5 bases). The CDR3 consists of 14 residues. Per germline, CDR1 KGHSH and CDR2 LQKENI. V was pared by 1 base and J by 5 bases, with 11 bases between. The CDR3 bases are TGTGCCAGCTCACCACAAGAATACAGGGAGACCCAGTACTTC. Translation gives CASSPQEYRETQYF.

The chain joins TRBV6-5 to TRBJ2-1, with D hard to call. The germline CDR1 and CDR2 sequences are MNHEY and SVGAGI. The CDR3 extends over 14 amino acids. Trimming pared 5 bases from V and 8 bases from J, leaving 16 bases between. In DNA, the CDR3 is TGTGCCAGCAGTACCCGCCACTACCGTGATGAGCAGTTCTTC. This sequence encodes CASSTRHYRDEQFF.

J is TRBJ2-1 and V is TRBV7-9; a weak D match, TRBD2 (6 bases). V lost 4 bases and J 9 bases, leaving 10 bases between the germline ends. Germline assignment: CDR1 SEHNR and CDR2 FQNEAQ (reference sequence). This CDR3 region has 12 residues. DNA of the CDR3: TGTGCCAGCAGCTCAGGGAGGAGTGAGCAGTTCTTC. It codes for CASSSGRSEQFF.

J is TRBJ2-4 and V is TRBV27; TRBD2 matches 7 bases. With V trimmed by 2 bases and J by 2 bases, 9 bases remained unmatched. The germline CDR1 and CDR2 sequences are MNHEY and SMNVEV (reference sequence). The CDR3 consists of 17 residues. This CDR3 is CASSLGGGSGSKNIQYF. The CDR3 nucleotides are TGTGCCAGCAGTTTAGGCGGCGGGAGTGGGTCCAAAAACATTCAGTACTTC.